Listed below are T cell receptor beta chains from one sample, sequenced in a study of OX40 agonist ivuxolimab in advanced cancers. Clones were read by immunoSEQ multiplex PCR, and TCRdb kept only the in-frame ones, dropping some. The sample lists 85,000 to 120,000 clones; around nine tenths were seen once. The sample in question was CD4+ or CD8+ T cells sorted from blood, obtained in a trial of the OX40 agonist ivuxolimab. All receptors derive from an adult with an advanced solid tumor such as melanoma, head and neck, liver or kidney cancer. Both conserved end residues are part of each CDR3. The D gene is left open where the match is weak. Expanded clones get a size class; other rows say once, few or many, or leave the size out.

D gene | CDR3 length | J gene | V gene | clone size | CDR3 protein | CDR3 DNA
- | 14 | TRBJ1-4 | TRBV19 | - | CASSIGQFNEKLFF | TGTGCCAGTAGTATAGGACAGTTTAATGAAAAACTGTTTTTT
TRBD2 | 14 | TRBJ2-1 | TRBV10-1 | - | CASSPAGVVDEQFF | TGCGCCAGCAGTCCAGCGGGGGTTGTCGATGAGCAGTTCTTC
- | 15 | TRBJ1-4 | TRBV15 | - | CATSRAGTVNEKLFF | TGTGCCACCAGCAGAGCCGGGACCGTAAATGAAAAACTGTTTTTT
TRBD1 | 14 | TRBJ2-5 | TRBV5-1 | - | CASSKQGRGETQYF | TGCGCCAGCAGCAAACAGGGGAGAGGGGAGACCCAGTACTTC
- | 12 | TRBJ2-3 | TRBV9 | - | CASSPRSDTQYF | TGTGCCAGCAGCCCCAGATCAGATACGCAGTATTTT
- | 15 | TRBJ1-5 | TRBV2 | once | CASSEAAGGNQPQHF | TGTGCCAGCAGTGAAGCGGCCGGAGGCAATCAGCCCCAGCATTTT
TRBD1 | 15 | TRBJ2-7 | TRBV7-9 | - | CASSSTGAVPLEQYF | TGTGCCAGCAGCTCAACAGGGGCCGTCCCCCTCGAGCAGTACTTC
TRBD1 | 15 | TRBJ2-7 | TRBV19 | - | CASRRNDRASYEQYF | TGTGCCAGTAGGAGGAACGACAGGGCCTCCTACGAGCAGTACTTC
- | 15 | TRBJ2-1 | TRBV29-1 | - | CSAPWVGGGNSEQFF | TGCAGCGCCCCCTGGGTTGGGGGTGGGAACAGTGAGCAGTTCTTC
- | 14 | TRBJ1-1 | TRBV9 | - | CASNEAGRNTEAFF | TGTGCCAGCAATGAAGCGGGCCGGAACACTGAAGCTTTCTTT
TRBD1 | 15 | TRBJ2-2 | TRBV9 | - | CASSGTGVFTGELFF | TGTGCCAGCAGCGGGACAGGGGTTTTTACCGGGGAGCTGTTTTTT
- | 13 | TRBJ1-1 | TRBV7-6 | once | CASSLLENTEAFF | TGTGCCAGCAGCTTATTAGAGAACACTGAAGCTTTCTTT
TRBD1 | 10 | TRBJ1-2 | TRBV30 | - | CGTGDYGYTF | TGTGGGACAGGGGATTATGGCTACACCTTC
- | 15 | TRBJ1-6 | TRBV7-2 | few | CASSSRMSYNSPLHF | TGTGCCAGCAGCTCCCGGATGTCCTATAATTCACCCCTCCACTTT
TRBD1 | 14 | TRBJ2-7 | TRBV2 | - | CASSEGQGAGEQYF | TGTGCCAGCAGTGAGGGACAGGGGGCGGGTGAGCAGTACTTC
- | 10 | TRBJ1-1 | TRBV6-1 | - | CASSESVAFF | TGTGCCAGCAGTGAATCCGTAGCTTTCTTT
TRBD1 | 14 | TRBJ2-2 | TRBV7-2 | - | CAGGQGSNTGELFF | TGTGCCGGCGGACAGGGGTCGAACACCGGGGAGCTGTTTTTT
- | 15 | TRBJ2-2 | TRBV7-2 | - | CASSFGAANTGELFF | TGTGCCAGCAGCTTTGGAGCCGCGAACACCGGGGAGCTGTTTTTT
- | 14 | TRBJ1-1 | TRBV6-1 | - | CASRGGQGNTEAFF | TGTGCCAGCAGGGGGGGCCAGGGGAACACTGAAGCTTTCTTT
- | 15 | TRBJ2-1 | TRBV10-3 | - | CAISSRQAEGNEQFF | TGTGCCATCAGTTCAAGACAGGCGGAGGGGAATGAGCAGTTCTTC
TRBD1 | 14 | TRBJ1-2 | TRBV5-1 | - | CASSSGTDVVRYTF | TGCGCCAGCAGCTCCGGGACAGACGTAGTCCGCTACACCTTC
- | 16 | TRBJ2-2 | TRBV28 | - | CASSLGQPWDTGELFF | TGTGCCAGCAGTTTAGGGCAACCTTGGGACACCGGGGAGCTGTTTTTT
- | 15 | TRBJ1-4 | TRBV7-9 | - | CASSLQGTTNEKLFF | TGTGCCAGCAGCTTGCAGGGCACAACTAATGAAAAACTGTTTTTT
- | 15 | TRBJ1-6 | TRBV5-1 | - | CASSRSYSYNSPLHF | TGCGCCAGCAGTAGATCATACTCCTATAATTCACCCCTCCACTTT
- | 13 | TRBJ2-1 | TRBV27 | - | CASRRGDRNEQFF | TGTGCCAGCAGGCGAGGGGACCGCAATGAGCAGTTCTTC
- | 15 | TRBJ1-2 | TRBV28 | once | CASSPSWTANYGYTF | TGTGCCAGCAGTCCCTCCTGGACAGCCAACTATGGCTACACCTTC
TRBD1 | 14 | TRBJ2-1 | TRBV28 | - | CASRSGQGANEQFF | TGTGCCAGCAGATCCGGACAGGGGGCAAATGAGCAGTTCTTC
TRBD1 | 13 | TRBJ1-2 | TRBV7-9 | - | CASSSQGDYGYTF | TGTGCCAGCAGCTCACAGGGGGACTATGGCTACACCTTC
TRBD1 | 12 | TRBJ2-3 | TRBV7-8 | - | CASSPQGDTQYF | TGTGCCAGCAGCCCACAGGGGGATACGCAGTATTTT
TRBD1 | 12 | TRBJ1-4 | TRBV10-2 | - | CASSVDRVKLFF | TGCGCCAGCAGCGTTGACAGGGTTAAACTGTTTTTT
- | 15 | TRBJ2-2 | TRBV2 | - | CASSERQSLAGELFF | TGTGCCAGCAGTGAAAGGCAGAGTCTCGCCGGGGAGCTGTTTTTT